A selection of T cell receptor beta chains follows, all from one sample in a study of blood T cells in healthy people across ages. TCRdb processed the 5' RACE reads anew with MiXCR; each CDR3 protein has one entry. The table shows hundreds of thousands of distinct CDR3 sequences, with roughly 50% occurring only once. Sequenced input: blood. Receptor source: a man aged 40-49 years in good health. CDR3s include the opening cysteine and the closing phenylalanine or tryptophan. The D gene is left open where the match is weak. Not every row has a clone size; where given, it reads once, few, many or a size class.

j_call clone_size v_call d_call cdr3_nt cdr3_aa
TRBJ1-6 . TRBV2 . TGTGCCAGCATACCGGGACCCTATAATTCACCCCTCCACTTT CASIPGPYNSPLHF
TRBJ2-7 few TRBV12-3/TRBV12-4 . TGTGCCAGCAGTTTGAGTTCGGTCTACGAGCAGTACTTC CASSLSSVYEQYF
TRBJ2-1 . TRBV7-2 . TGTGCCAGCAGCTTAGTGGCGGGGCCCGGGGGTGATGAGCAGTTCTTC CASSLVAGPGGDEQFF
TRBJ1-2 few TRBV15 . TGTGCCACCAGCAGAGAAAAGGGGAACTATGGCTACACCTTC CATSREKGNYGYTF
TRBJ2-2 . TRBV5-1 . TGCGCCAGCAGCCCTACGCTAGGGGTAATGGGCACCGGGGAGCTGTTTTTT CASSPTLGVMGTGELFF
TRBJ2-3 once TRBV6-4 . TGTGCCAGCAGTGCGGGTTCTAGCACAGATACGCAGTATTTT CASSAGSSTDTQYF
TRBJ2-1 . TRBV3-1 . TGTGCCAGCAGCCTGCCTAGTCCCTTAAGTTTGTTCTTC CASSLPSPLSLFF
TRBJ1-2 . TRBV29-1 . TGCAGCGTTGAACCGGACATCGGCGGCTACACCTTC CSVEPDIGGYTF
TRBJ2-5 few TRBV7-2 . TGTGCCAGCAGCTCAGTGATCGGGGTTGCAGAGACCCAGTACTTC CASSSVIGVAETQYF
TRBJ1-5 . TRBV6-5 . TGTGCCAGCAGCCGAGGACATAATAGCAATCAGCCCCAGCATTTT CASSRGHNSNQPQHF
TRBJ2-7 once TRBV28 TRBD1 TGTGCCAGCAGTTCCTCCGGGACAGGGGGTTACGAGCAGTACTTC CASSSSGTGGYEQYF
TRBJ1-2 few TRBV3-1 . TGTGCCAGCAGCGGAAGCGGAATGGGGGGCGCGAGCGGCTACACCTTC CASSGSGMGGASGYTF
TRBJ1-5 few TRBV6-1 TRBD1 TGTGCCAGCACCAAAGGACAGGGAAGATATAGCAATCAGCCCCAGCATTTT CASTKGQGRYSNQPQHF
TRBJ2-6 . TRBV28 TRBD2 TGTGCCAGCAGTTTCTCGGGGGGAGCCAGCTCTGGGGCCAACGTCCTGACTTTC CASSFSGGASSGANVLTF
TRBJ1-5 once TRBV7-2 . . CASSFGSGGQPQHF